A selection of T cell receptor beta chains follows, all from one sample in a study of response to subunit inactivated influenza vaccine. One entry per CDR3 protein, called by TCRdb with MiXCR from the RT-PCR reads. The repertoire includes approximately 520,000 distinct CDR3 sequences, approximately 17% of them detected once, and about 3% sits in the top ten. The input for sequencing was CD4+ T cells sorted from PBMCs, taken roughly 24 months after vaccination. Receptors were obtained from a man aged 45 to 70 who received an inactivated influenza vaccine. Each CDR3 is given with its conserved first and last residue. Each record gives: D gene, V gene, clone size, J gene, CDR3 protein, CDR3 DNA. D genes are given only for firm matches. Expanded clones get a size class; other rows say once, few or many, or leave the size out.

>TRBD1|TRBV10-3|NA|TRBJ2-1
CAITPGQLPGSRNEQFF
TGTGCCATCACCCCGGGACAGCTGCCAGGGAGTAGGAATGAGCAGTTCTTC
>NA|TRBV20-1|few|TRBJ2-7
CSANQVDPAIF
TGCAGTGCGAACCAAGTGGACCCAGCGATTTTC
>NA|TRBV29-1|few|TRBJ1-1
CSAVQNTEAFF
TGCAGCGCAGTACAGAACACTGAAGCTTTCTTT
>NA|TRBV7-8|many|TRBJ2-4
CASSLTAVAKNIQYF
TGTGCCAGCAGCTTAACGGCGGTAGCCAAAAACATTCAGTACTTC
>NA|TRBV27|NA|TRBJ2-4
CASSPRDGRDIQYF
TGTGCCAGCAGTCCACGGGACGGCCGGGACATTCAGTACTTC
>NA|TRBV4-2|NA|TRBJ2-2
CASSQRTAPGGELFF
TGTGCCAGCAGCCAGCGGACAGCCCCCGGCGGGGAGCTGTTTTTT
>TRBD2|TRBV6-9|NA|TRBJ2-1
CASSLSGSGPYNEQFF
TGTGCCAGCAGTCTTAGCGGGAGTGGCCCCTACAATGAGCAGTTCTTC
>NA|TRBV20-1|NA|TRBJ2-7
CSARGRIGRYEQYF
TGCAGTGCTAGAGGACGCATCGGACGCTACGAGCAGTACTTC
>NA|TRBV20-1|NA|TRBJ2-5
CSATPRETQYF
TGCAGTGCCACCCCCCGGGAGACCCAGTACTTC
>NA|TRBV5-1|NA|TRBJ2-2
CASSLADSTGELFF
TGCGCCAGCAGCTTGGCCGACAGCACCGGGGAGCTGTTTTTT
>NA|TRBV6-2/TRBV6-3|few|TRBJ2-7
CASSQAPGRRVYEQYF
TGTGCCAGCAGCCAAGCCCCCGGACGGCGGGTTTACGAGCAGTACTTC
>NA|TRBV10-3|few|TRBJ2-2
CAISEYEGGTGELFF
TGTGCCATCAGTGAATACGAAGGGGGCACCGGGGAGCTGTTTTTT
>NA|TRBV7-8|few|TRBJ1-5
CASSPLANSNQPQHF
TGTGCCAGCAGCCCCCTCGCCAATAGCAATCAGCCCCAGCATTTT
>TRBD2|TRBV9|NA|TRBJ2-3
CASARLAGSTDTQYF
TGTGCCAGCGCTAGACTAGCGGGTAGCACAGATACGCAGTATTTT
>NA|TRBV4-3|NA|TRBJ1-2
CASSYDGTARYGYTF
TGCGCCAGCAGCTACGACGGGACCGCGAGATATGGCTACACCTTC
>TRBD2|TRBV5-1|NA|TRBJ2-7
CASSLSTGRRYEQYF
TGCGCCAGCAGCTTGTCCACCGGGAGGCGGTACGAGCAGTACTTC
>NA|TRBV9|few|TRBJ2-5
CASSVTGTPQETQYF
TGTGCCAGCAGCGTTACCGGGACACCCCAAGAGACCCAGTACTTC
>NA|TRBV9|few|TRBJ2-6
CASSDDASSGANVLTF
TGTGCCAGCAGCGACGACGCATCCTCTGGGGCCAACGTCCTGACTTTC
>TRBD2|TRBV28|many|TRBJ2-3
CASSRTSGRNTQYF
TGTGCCAGCAGCCGGACTAGCGGGAGGAATACGCAGTATTTT
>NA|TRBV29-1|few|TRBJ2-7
CSVAGGTLYEQYF
TGCAGCGTCGCTGGCGGGACCCTTTACGAGCAGTACTTC
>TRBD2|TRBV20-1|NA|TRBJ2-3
CSARDPASGLTDTQYF
TGCAGTGCTAGAGATCCGGCTAGCGGACTCACAGATACGCAGTATTTT
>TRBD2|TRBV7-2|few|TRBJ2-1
CASSSGTSSHNEQFF
TGTGCCAGCAGCTCCGGGACTAGCAGCCACAATGAGCAGTTCTTC
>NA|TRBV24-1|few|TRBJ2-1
CATSDLSPPHYNEQFF
TGTGCCACCAGTGATTTGTCCCCGCCACACTACAATGAGCAGTTCTTC
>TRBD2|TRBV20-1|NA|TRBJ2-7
CSARGQLAGGTYEQYF
TGCAGTGCTAGGGGTCAACTAGCGGGAGGGACCTACGAGCAGTACTTC
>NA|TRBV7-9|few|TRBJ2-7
CASSFHEEQYF
TGTGCCAGCAGCTTTCATGAGGAGCAGTACTTC
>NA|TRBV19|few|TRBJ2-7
CASSSGFGEQYF
TGTGCCAGTAGCTCAGGGTTCGGCGAGCAGTACTTC
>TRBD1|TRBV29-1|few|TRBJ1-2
CSVGDYGQGAMDGYTF
TGCAGCGTTGGGGACTACGGACAGGGGGCAATGGATGGCTACACCTTC
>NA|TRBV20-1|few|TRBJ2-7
CSAKKLNLAYEQYF
TGCAGTGCCAAGAAACTGAACCTTGCCTACGAGCAGTACTTC
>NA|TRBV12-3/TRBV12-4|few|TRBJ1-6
CASTFSYNSPLHF
TGTGCCAGCACTTTTTCGTATAATTCACCCCTCCACTTT
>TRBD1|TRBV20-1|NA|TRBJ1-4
CSASGTATNEKLFF
TGCAGTGCTAGTGGGACAGCAACTAATGAAAAACTGTTTTTT
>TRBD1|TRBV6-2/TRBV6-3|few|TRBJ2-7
CASSYLRGQVLYEQYF
TGTGCCAGCAGTTACCTCCGCGGACAGGTTCTCTACGAGCAGTACTTC
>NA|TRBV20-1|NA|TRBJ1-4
CSASPVGQRLFF
TGCAGTGCCTCTCCAGTAGGACAGAGACTGTTTTTT
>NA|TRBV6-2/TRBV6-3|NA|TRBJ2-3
CASTSPPGNTQYF
TGTGCCAGCACCTCGCCTCCAGGGAATACGCAGTATTTT
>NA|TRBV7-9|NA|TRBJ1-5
CASSLNGPQHF
TGTGCCAGCAGCTTGAACGGTCCCCAGCATTTT
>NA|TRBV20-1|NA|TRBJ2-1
CSANRASHNEQFF
TGCAGTGCTAACAGGGCATCACACAATGAGCAGTTCTTC
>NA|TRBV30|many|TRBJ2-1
CAWIGPPRNEQFF
TGTGCCTGGATAGGCCCCCCTAGAAATGAGCAGTTCTTC
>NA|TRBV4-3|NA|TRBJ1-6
CASSARIGTENSPLHF
TGCGCCAGCAGCGCACGGATTGGGACGGAAAATTCACCCCTCCACTTT
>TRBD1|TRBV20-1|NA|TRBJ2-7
CSARDRFRTGLQQYF
TGCAGTGCTAGAGATCGATTCAGGACAGGGTTACAGCAGTACTTC
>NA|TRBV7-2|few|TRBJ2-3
CASSLEGYSTDTQYF
TGTGCCAGCAGCTTAGAAGGGTATAGCACAGATACGCAGTATTTT
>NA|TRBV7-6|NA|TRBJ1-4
CASSRLGTNEKLFF
TGTGCCAGCAGCCGACTTGGAACTAATGAAAAACTGTTTTTT
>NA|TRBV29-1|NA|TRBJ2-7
CSAESGFSHEQYF
TGCAGCGCAGAGTCTGGGTTTTCCCACGAGCAGTACTTC
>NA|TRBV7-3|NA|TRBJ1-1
CASSAARNTEAFF
TGTGCCAGCAGCGCCGCCAGGAACACTGAAGCTTTCTTT
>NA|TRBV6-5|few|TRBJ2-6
CASSYGGPGANVLTF
TGTGCCAGCAGTTATGGGGGACCAGGGGCCAACGTCCTGACTTTC
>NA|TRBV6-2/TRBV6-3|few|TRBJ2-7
CASSYSGFSYEQYF
TGTGCCAGCAGTTACTCGGGTTTCTCCTACGAGCAGTACTTC
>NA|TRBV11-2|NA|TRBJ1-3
CASSLVLGAGNTIYF
TGTGCCAGCAGCTTAGTGTTGGGGGCTGGAAACACCATATATTTT
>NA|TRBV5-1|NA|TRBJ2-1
CASSWAGLGYNEQFF
TGCGCCAGCAGCTGGGCAGGGCTGGGTTACAATGAGCAGTTCTTC
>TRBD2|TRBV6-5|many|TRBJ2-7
CASSYSGGRVRTYEQYF
TGTGCCAGCAGTTACTCTGGCGGGAGGGTAAGGACCTACGAGCAGTACTTC
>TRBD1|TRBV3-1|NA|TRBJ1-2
CASSQGDSGYGYTF
TGTGCCAGCAGCCAAGGGGACAGTGGGTATGGCTACACCTTC
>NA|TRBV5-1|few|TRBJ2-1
CASSLDRVGVEQFF
TGCGCCAGCAGCTTGGACAGGGTCGGAGTTGAGCAGTTCTTC
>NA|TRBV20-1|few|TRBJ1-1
CSARSGQNTEAFF
TGCAGTGCTAGGTCGGGACAAAACACTGAAGCTTTCTTT
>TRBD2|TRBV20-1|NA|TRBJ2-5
CSAPPSGRHQETQYF
TGCAGTGCACCCCCTAGCGGGAGGCACCAAGAGACCCAGTACTTC
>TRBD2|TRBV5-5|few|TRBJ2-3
CASSLRLVAGTADRQYF
TGTGCCAGCAGCTTGCGGTTGGTAGCGGGGACTGCTGATCGGCAGTATTTT
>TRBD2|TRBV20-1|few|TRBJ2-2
CSARDVASGANTGELFF
TGCAGTGCTAGAGACGTGGCTAGCGGGGCGAACACCGGGGAGCTGTTTTTT
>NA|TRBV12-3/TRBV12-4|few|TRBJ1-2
CASSLEVAGYTF
TGTGCCAGCAGTTTAGAGGTTGCGGGCTACACCTTC
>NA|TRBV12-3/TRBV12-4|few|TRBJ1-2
CASSQPSYGYTF
TGTGCCAGCAGTCAGCCGAGCTATGGCTACACCTTC
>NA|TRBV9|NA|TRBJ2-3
CASSVGFIAEAGRDTQYF
TGTGCCAGCAGCGTAGGGTTCATTGCGGAGGCCGGGAGAGATACGCAGTATTTT
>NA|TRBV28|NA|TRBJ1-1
CASSLGFLGNTEAFF
TGTGCCAGCAGTTTAGGGTTCCTTGGGAACACTGAAGCTTTCTTT
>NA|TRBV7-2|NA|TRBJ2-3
CASSPSGQVYTQYF
TGTGCCAGCAGCCCAAGCGGGCAGGTCTATACGCAGTATTTT